This T cell receptor beta chain was documented in a study of OX40 agonist ivuxolimab in advanced cancers. Study-level background: The diagnoses of dose-escalation patients were hepatocellular carcinoma, melanoma, renal cell or head and neck cancer.

Using immunoSEQ multiplex PCR, the repertoire was profiled, and TCRdb retains in-frame clones only, with some absent. The table includes some 67,000 clones, 70% to 90% detected once. A remark on this clone: What it binds is not known.

Whole-study results and caveats: The study observed clonal expansion of CD4+ and CD8+ blood T cells by week 6 at 0.1 to 3.0 mg/kg.

Germline V lookup: CDR1 SEHNR, CDR2 FQNEAQ (reference sequence). After removal of 7 bases from V and 0 bases from J, the junction contained 8 bases not matched to a gene. This CDR3 spans 15 amino acids. The chain links TRBV7-9 to TRBJ1-1; 7 bases fit TRBD1. This clonotype originated in an adult with an advanced solid tumor such as melanoma, head and neck, liver or kidney cancer. The material was CD4+ or CD8+ T cells sorted from blood, obtained in a trial of the OX40 agonist ivuxolimab. The CDR3 loop is CASTLGQPMNTEAFF. The CDR3 DNA reads as TGTGCCAGCACCTTGGGACAGCCCATGAACACTGAAGCTTTCTTT.